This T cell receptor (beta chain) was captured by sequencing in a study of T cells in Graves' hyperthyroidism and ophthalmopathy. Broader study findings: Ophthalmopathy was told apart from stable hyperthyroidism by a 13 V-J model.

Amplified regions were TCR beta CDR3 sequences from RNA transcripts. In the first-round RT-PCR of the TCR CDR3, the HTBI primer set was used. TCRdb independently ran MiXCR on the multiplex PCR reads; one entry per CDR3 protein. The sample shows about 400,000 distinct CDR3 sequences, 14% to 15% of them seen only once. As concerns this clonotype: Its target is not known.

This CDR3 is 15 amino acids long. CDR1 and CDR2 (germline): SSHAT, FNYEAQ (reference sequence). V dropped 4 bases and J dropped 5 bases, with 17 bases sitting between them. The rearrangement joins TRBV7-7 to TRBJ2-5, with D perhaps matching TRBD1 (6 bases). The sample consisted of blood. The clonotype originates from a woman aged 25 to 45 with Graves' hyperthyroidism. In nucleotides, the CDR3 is TGTGCCAGCAGCTCCACCAGGGGTGAGGCGGAGACCCAGTACTTC. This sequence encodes CASSSTRGEAETQYF.